This paragraph reports one TCR beta chain. The antigen remains unidentified. At one end the junction does not follow the germline gene, possibly because of a read error. This entry belongs to a study of T cells and copy number aberrations in small-cell lung cancer. Assay: immunoSEQ multiplex PCR; the TCRdb copy retains only in-frame clones and omits some. The table includes about 2,000 clones, 65% to 85% detected once. The study's findings and limits: The tissue was entirely formalin-fixed and paraffin-embedded, which is known to produce sequencing artifacts.

CDR1 and CDR2 (germline): MNHEY, SMNVEV (reference sequence). The CDR3 extends over 15 amino acids. All donors had upfront surgery, without preoperative chemotherapy or radiotherapy, and never received immunotherapy. This clonotype was sampled from a man over 45 with small cell lung cancer. The sequenced sample consisted of normal tissue next to the tumor. V is TRBV27 and J is TRBJ1-5; 8 nucleotides line up with TRBD1. The CDR3 is CASSLSGGTGQPQHF. The CDR3 DNA reads TGTGCCAGCAGTCTATCAGGGGGCACGGGTCAGCCCCAGCATTTT.